The T cell receptor beta chain under discussion was sequenced for a study of tumor and adjacent non-tumor tissue in lung cancer. A modified ARM-PCR protocol with three rounds of nested PCR amplified TCRbeta. MiXCR, applied by TCRdb to the multiplex PCR reads, yields one record per CDR3 protein. The table records 90,000 to 110,000 distinct CDR3 sequences, 75% of them present only once. The CDR3 covers 13 residues. V shed 7 bases and J shed 10 bases, with 19 bases lying between them. Germline V gives CDR1 MDHEN, CDR2 SYDVKM. The template was RNA from unsorted bulk tissue. Chemotherapy-naive patients with new lung cancer underwent thoracic surgery in China, August–late 2014. This clonotype was counted a few times. The antigen is unknown. Possible read error: a much larger clone is one base away. The study, taken as a whole, reports: Compared with tumor, normal lung showed significantly lower TCR diversity.

V gene TRBV28 combines with J gene TRBJ1-2; the D is unclear. The sample consisted of lung tumor tissue. This sequence originates from a woman aged 60-75 years with non-small cell lung cancer. CDR3 amino acids: CASMENVGVDYTF. CDR3 nucleotides: TGTGCCAGCATGGAGAATGTCGGGGTTGACTACACCTTC.